These 24 T cell receptor beta chains were sequenced from one sample in a study of cytomegalovirus exposure and HLA in healthy donors. Use of 60 Vbeta and 13 Jbeta primers characterized the PCR. Sequencing was performed with immunoSEQ multiplex PCR; in TCRdb, only in-frame clones are kept and a portion is missing. The sample includes about 120,000 clones, about four fifths seen only once; the top ten take 7.5% to 9.5%. Specimen: PBMCs. All receptors derive from a female donor in good health and CMV-seropositive.

This rearrangement joins TRBV6-1 to TRBJ1-2; the match to TRBD1 covers 7 bases. The germline V gene has CDR1 MNHNS and CDR2 SASEGT. Trimming removed 6 bases from V and 5 bases from J; junction bases left unmatched: 12. This CDR3 contains 15 residues. The CDR3 reads CASRSGGNMVYGYTF. The DNA for the CDR3 is TGTGCCAGCAGGTCAGGGGGAAATATGGTTTATGGCTACACCTTC.

V usage is TRBV13 and J usage is TRBJ1-1; D gene unclear. V lost 2 bases and J lost 1, with 14 bases in between. Germline CDR1 and CDR2: PRHDT and FYEKMQ (reference sequence). The CDR3 totals 16 residues. This CDR3 reads CASSLFSVSGNTEAFF. For the CDR3, the DNA is TGTGCCAGCAGCTTATTTTCTGTGAGCGGGAACACTGAAGCTTTCTTT.

The chain is built from TRBV10-3 and TRBJ1-3; 9 positions agree with TRBD1. The CDR3 runs to 16 residues. Trimming took 4 bases from V and 1 from J; bases not matched to a gene: 5. CDR1 and CDR2 (germline): ENHRY, SYGVKD. CDR3 coding DNA: TGTGCCATCAGTGGGGACAGGGAGTCTTCTGGAAACACCATATATTTT. Protein: CAISGDRESSGNTIYF.

In this sample, this clone turned up a few times. The V gene is TRBV10-3, the J gene TRBJ1-2; no clear D. Per the germline V gene, CDR1 is ENHRY and CDR2 is SYGVKD. V lost 0 bases and J lost 0, with 11 bases in between. The CDR3 spans 16 residues. Here the CDR3 DNA reads TGTGCCATCAGTGAGTCGAGCGTGTCCGCTAACTATGGCTACACCTTC. As protein: CAISESSVSANYGYTF.

The V gene is TRBV20-1, the J gene TRBJ2-1; weak D call: TRBD1 (5 bases). The CDR3 has 11 amino acids. Germline CDR1 and CDR2: DFQATT and SNEGSKA (reference sequence). V was trimmed by 3 bases and J by 6 bases, leaving 6 bases between them. Here the CDR3 reads CSASRGNEQFF. CDR3 coding DNA: TGCAGTGCTAGTAGGGGCAATGAGCAGTTCTTC.

J is TRBJ1-1 and V is TRBV30; TRBD1 aligns across 10 bases. CDR1 and CDR2 from the germline V gene are GTSNPN and SVGIG (reference sequence). There are 16 residues in the CDR3. The V segment lost 8 bases and the J segment 3 bases; nucleotides outside the gene matches: 15. CDR3 amino acids: CATLPRDRGQYTEAFF. CDR3 DNA sequence: TGTGCCACCCTACCCCGGGACAGGGGCCAATACACTGAAGCTTTCTTT.

V and J are TRBV5-4 and TRBJ2-5, with D perhaps matching TRBD2 (6 bases). Germline V gene lookup returns CDR1 SGHNT and CDR2 YYREEE (reference sequence). Deletions cut 2 bases from V and 3 bases from J, with 14 bases between. CDR3 size: 15 residues. The CDR3 sequence: CASSFSGSGEETQYF. DNA of the CDR3: TGTGCCAGCAGCTTTAGCGGCTCCGGGGAAGAGACCCAGTACTTC.

The chain carries TRBV5-1 and TRBJ1-2; D not certain. V was clipped by 0 bases and J by 8 bases, with 23 bases between them. Germline CDR1 SGHRS, CDR2 YFSETQ. CDR3 length: 17 amino acids. CDR3 region: CASSLGQSTDPLSGYTF. As DNA, the CDR3 is TGCGCCAGCAGCTTGGGTCAGTCCACAGATCCCCTAAGCGGCTACACCTTC.

The chain joins TRBV6-4 to TRBJ2-3; the D is unclear. CDR1 and CDR2 from the germline V gene are MRHNA and SNTAGT. The V end lost 3 bases, the J end lost 10 bases, and 14 bases lay between the germline ends. The CDR3 is made up of 13 amino acids. The CDR3 sequence is CASSDSADSPQYF. CDR3 coding DNA: TGTGCCAGCAGTGATTCTGCGGATAGTCCGCAGTATTTT.

This chain uses TRBV19 with TRBJ1-3, with unresolved D. The CDR3 extends over 14 amino acids. Trimming pared 7 bases from V and 7 bases from J, leaving 17 bases between. Germline V CDR1 and CDR2: LNHDA, SQIVND (reference sequence). The CDR3 sequence is CASKDNSQRNTIYF. The DNA for the CDR3 is TGTGCCAGTAAAGACAACAGCCAACGGAACACCATATATTTT.

The rearrangement uses TRBV19 and TRBJ2-3; possible D gene TRBD1, 6 bases. CDR3 length equals 14 residues. V lost 3 bases and J 6 bases, leaving 13 bases between the germline ends. Germline-derived CDR1 and CDR2 are LNHDA and SQIVND (reference sequence). CDR3 protein: CASSIGGSRDTQYF. The DNA of the CDR3 is TGTGCCAGTAGTATTGGGGGCAGTAGGGATACGCAGTATTTT.

CDR3 residues: CASSTKTGGNTEAFF. In nucleotides, the CDR3 is TGCGCCAGCAGCACCAAGACAGGGGGAAACACTGAAGCTTTCTTT. The rearrangement joins TRBV5-1 to TRBJ1-1, with TRBD1 matching 9 bases. Germline V gives CDR1 SGHRS, CDR2 YFSETQ. With 4 bases clipped from V and 2 bases from J, the junction kept 6 bases outside the gene matches. The CDR3 is 15 residues long.

The rearrangement uses TRBV19 and TRBJ1-1; 11 positions agree with TRBD1. The V gene end was trimmed by 5 bases and the J gene end by 7 bases; junction bases not matched to a gene: 12. CDR1 and CDR2 (germline): LNHDA, SQIVND (reference sequence). This CDR3 contains 16 residues. CDR3 bases: TGTGCCAGTAGTGGTCATATCCGGACAGGGGGCGATGAAGCTTTCTTT. Translated, it gives CASSGHIRTGGDEAFF.

This clone has just a few counts. This sequence joins TRBV18 and TRBJ1-1; tentative D call: TRBD1 (6 bases). V lost 6 bases, J lost 2 bases, and 16 bases lay in between. Germline CDR1 reads KGHSH; CDR2 reads LQKENI. CDR3 length: 15 residues. DNA for the CDR3: TGTGCCAGCTCCCCCACAGGGACCCCCAACACTGAAGCTTTCTTT. Translated, it gives CASSPTGTPNTEAFF.

This clone is a singleton in its sample. This chain uses TRBV19 with TRBJ2-1; 7 nucleotides align to TRBD2. CDR3 length: 14 amino acids. Losses at the gene ends were 10 bases for V and 5 bases for J; bases not matched to a gene: 11. Looked up from germline, CDR1 is LNHDA and CDR2 is SQIVND (reference sequence). The CDR3 DNA is TGTGCCACCCGGGACTACCGCCACCACAATGAGCAGTTCTTC. This gives the protein CATRDYRHHNEQFF.

The chain is built from TRBV19 and TRBJ2-2, with 11 bases matching TRBD2. Looked up from germline, CDR1 is LNHDA and CDR2 is SQIVND (reference sequence). Trimming at V came to 4 bases and at J to 0 bases, leaving 1 base not matched to a gene. This CDR3 region has 16 residues. The CDR3 coding sequence is TGTGCCAGTAGTAAACTAGCGGGGGCGAACACCGGGGAGCTGTTTTTT. Translated, it gives CASSKLAGANTGELFF.

A few counts support this clone. J is TRBJ1-1 and V is TRBV15; D gene unclear. This CDR3 has 12 residues. Germline V gene lookup returns CDR1 LNHNV and CDR2 YYDKDF (reference sequence). Trimming left V 9 bases short and J 8 bases short, with 16 bases between. In nucleotides, the CDR3 is TGTGCCACTACCGGGATAACCAACGAAGCTTTCTTT. Its protein is CATTGITNEAFF.

V usage is TRBV11-3 and J usage is TRBJ1-1, with 7 bases fitting TRBD1. V was clipped by 0 bases and J by 2 bases; unmatched bases: 6. CDR1 is SGHNT, CDR2 YENEEA, per germline. This CDR3 spans 16 amino acids. CDR3 coding DNA: TGTGCCAGCAGCTTAGACCCAGACAGGGTCAACACTGAAGCTTTCTTT. It translates to CASSLDPDRVNTEAFF.

This rearrangement joins TRBV11-2 to TRBJ1-3, with 10 bases matching TRBD1. The germline CDR1 and CDR2 sequences are SGHAT and FQNNGV. The CDR3 sequence is 18 residues long. With V trimmed by 1 base and J by 2 bases, 8 bases remained unmatched. CDR3 residues: CASSLGLTTGGTGNTIYF. CDR3 bases: TGTGCCAGCAGCTTAGGATTAACGACAGGGGGCACTGGAAACACCATATATTTT.

This clone was observed a few times. The chain combines TRBV5-4 with TRBJ2-1, with D perhaps matching TRBD2 (6 bases). The V and J ends lost 1 base and 4 bases respectively, with 9 bases between them. CDR3 size: 14 residues. Germline V gene data show CDR1 as SGHNT and CDR2 as YYREEE (reference sequence). CDR3 sequence (DNA): TGTGCCAGCAGCTTGACTAGCAGGTACAATGAGCAGTTCTTC. Encoded protein: CASSLTSRYNEQFF.

The chain links TRBV6-5 to TRBJ1-2; a possible D gene is TRBD1 (6 bases). Trimming cost V 2 bases and J 7 bases, with 14 bases left between them. CDR1 is MNHEY, CDR2 SVGAGI, per germline. This CDR3 has 14 amino acids. The CDR3 DNA sequence: TGTGCCAGCAGTTACGATATTAGGGGGTCTGGCTACACCTTC. This translates into CASSYDIRGSGYTF.

V gene TRBV6-6 combines with J gene TRBJ1-2; no firm D call. V lost 4 bases, J lost 10 bases, and 16 bases lay in between. There are 13 residues in the CDR3. Germline V gives CDR1 MNHNY, CDR2 SVGAGI (reference sequence). This CDR3 reads CASSSAPAGDYTF. Written as DNA, the CDR3 is TGTGCCAGCAGTTCGGCTCCGGCGGGAGACTACACCTTC.

The chain couples TRBV7-9 to TRBJ2-5, with 8 bases identical to TRBD1. Germline V gene sequence: CDR1 SEHNR, CDR2 FQNEAQ (reference sequence). The CDR3 is made up of 14 amino acids. The V segment lost 6 bases and the J segment 1 base; nucleotides outside the gene matches: 4. The CDR3 spells CASSRGTGQETQYF. Written as DNA, the CDR3 is TGTGCCAGCAGTCGAGGGACAGGCCAAGAGACCCAGTACTTC.

This rearrangement joins TRBV5-8 to TRBJ1-1; 8 bases fit TRBD1. The junction had 5 bases not matched to a gene; V was cut back by 2 bases and J by 8 bases. This CDR3 has 13 amino acids. The V gene's germline CDR1 is SGHTS and CDR2 YDEGEE. The CDR3 region is CASSFTRGLEAFF. CDR3 bases: TGTGCCAGCAGCTTCACCAGGGGGCTCGAAGCTTTCTTT.